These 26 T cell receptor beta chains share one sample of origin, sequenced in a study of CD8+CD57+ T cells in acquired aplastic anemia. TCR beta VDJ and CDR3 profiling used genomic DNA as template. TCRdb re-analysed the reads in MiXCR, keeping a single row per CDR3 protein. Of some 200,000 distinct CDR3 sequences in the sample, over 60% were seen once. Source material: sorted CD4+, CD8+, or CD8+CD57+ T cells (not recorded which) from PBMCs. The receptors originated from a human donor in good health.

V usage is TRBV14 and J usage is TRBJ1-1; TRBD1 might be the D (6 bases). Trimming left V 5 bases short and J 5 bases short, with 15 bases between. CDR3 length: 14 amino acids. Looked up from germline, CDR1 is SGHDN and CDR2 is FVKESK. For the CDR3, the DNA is TGTGCCAGCAGCTTCGACAGGCGAGGAACTGAAGCTTTCTTT. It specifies CASSFDRRGTEAFF. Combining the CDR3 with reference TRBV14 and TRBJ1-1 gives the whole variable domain EAGVTQFPSHSVIEKGQTVTLRCDPISGHDNLYWYRRVMGKEIKFLLHFVKESKQDESGMPNNRFLAERTGGTYSTLKVQPAELEDSGVYFCASSFDRRGTEAFFGQGTRLTVV.

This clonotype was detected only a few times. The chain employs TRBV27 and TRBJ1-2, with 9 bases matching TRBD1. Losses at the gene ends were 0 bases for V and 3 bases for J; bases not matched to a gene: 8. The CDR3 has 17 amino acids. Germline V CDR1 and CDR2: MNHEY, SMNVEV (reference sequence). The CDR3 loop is CASSLSTRTGEDYGYTF. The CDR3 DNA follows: TGTGCCAGCAGTTTATCTACGAGGACAGGGGAGGACTATGGCTACACCTTC.

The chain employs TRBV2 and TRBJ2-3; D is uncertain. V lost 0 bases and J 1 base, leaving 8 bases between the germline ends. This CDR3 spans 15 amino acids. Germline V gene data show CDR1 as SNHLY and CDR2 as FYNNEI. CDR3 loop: CASSEALPRTDTQYF. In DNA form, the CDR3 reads TGTGCCAGCAGTGAAGCGCTTCCGCGCACAGATACGCAGTATTTT.

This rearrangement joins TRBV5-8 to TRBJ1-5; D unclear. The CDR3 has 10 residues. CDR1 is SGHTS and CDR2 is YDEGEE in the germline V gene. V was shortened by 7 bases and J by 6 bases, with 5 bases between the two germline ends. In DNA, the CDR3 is TGTGCCAGCTCCCGTCAGCCCCAGCATTTT. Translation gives CASSRQPQHF.

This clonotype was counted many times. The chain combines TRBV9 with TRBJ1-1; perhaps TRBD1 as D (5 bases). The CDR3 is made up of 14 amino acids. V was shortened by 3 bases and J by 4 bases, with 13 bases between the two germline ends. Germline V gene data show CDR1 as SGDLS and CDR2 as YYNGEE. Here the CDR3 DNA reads TGTGCCAGCAGCGGCCAGGGCGAGGGCACTGAAGCTTTCTTT. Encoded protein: CASSGQGEGTEAFF. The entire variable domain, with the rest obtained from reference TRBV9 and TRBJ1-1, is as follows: DSGVTQTPKHLITATGQRVTLRCSPRSGDLSVYWYQQSLDQGLQFLIQYYNGEERAKGNILERFSAQQFPDLHSELNLSSLELGDSALYFCASSGQGEGTEAFFGQGTRLTVV.

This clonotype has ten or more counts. This CDR3 reads CASSSGTGGPGNTIYF. The CDR3 DNA follows: TGTGCCAGCAGCTCCGGGACAGGGGGCCCTGGAAACACCATATATTTT. The chain recombines TRBV5-6 with TRBJ1-3, with 12 bases that match TRBD1. Germline assignment: CDR1 SGHDT and CDR2 YYEEEE. The CDR3 covers 16 residues. V shed 3 bases, J shed 2 bases, and the junction held 3 bases outside the gene matches.

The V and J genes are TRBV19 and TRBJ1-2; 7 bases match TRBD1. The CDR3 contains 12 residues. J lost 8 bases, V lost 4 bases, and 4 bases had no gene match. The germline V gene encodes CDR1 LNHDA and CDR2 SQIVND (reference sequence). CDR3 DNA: TGTGCCAGTAGTACCACAGGGGAAGGCTACACCTTC. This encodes CASSTTGEGYTF.

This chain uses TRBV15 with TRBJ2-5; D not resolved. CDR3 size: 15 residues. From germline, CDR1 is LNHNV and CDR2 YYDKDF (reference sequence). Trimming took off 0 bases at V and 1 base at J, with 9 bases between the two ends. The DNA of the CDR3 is TGTGCCACCAGCAGAGATGCCAGGATCCAAGAGACCCAGTACTTC. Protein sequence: CATSRDARIQETQYF.

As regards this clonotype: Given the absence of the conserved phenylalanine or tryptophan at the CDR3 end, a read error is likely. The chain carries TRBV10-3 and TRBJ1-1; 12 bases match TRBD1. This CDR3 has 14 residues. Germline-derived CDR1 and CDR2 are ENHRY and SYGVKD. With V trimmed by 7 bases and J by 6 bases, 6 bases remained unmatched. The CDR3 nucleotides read TGTGCCATCAATCCGGGACAGGGGGCAGCTGAAGCTTTCCTT. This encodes CAINPGQGAAEAFL.

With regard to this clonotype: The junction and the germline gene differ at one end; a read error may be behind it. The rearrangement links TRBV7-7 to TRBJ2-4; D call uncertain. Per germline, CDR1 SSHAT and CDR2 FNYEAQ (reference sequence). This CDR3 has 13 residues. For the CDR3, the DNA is TGTGCTAGCAGCCCAAGTCCGGAAAACATTCAGTACTTC. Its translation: CASSPSPENIQYF.

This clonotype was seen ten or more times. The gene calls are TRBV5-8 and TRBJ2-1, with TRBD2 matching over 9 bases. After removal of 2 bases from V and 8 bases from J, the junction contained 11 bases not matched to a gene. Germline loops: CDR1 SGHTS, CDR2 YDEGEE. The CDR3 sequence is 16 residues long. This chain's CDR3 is CASSFPRGGAFYEQFF. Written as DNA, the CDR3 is TGTGCCAGCAGCTTCCCGCGCGGGGGGGCTTTCTATGAGCAGTTCTTC.

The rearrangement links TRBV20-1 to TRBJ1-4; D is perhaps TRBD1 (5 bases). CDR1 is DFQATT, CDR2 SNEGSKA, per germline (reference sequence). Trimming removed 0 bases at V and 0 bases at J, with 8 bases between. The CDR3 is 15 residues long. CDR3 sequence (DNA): TGCAGTGCTAGAGACGGGGGGACAACTAATGAAAAACTGTTTTTT. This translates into CSARDGGTTNEKLFF.

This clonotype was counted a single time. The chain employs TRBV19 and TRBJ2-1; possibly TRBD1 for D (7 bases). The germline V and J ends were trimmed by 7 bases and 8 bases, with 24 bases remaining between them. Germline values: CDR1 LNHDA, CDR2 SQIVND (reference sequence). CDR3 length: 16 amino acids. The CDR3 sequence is CASKGRRGGDRDEQFF. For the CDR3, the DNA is TGTGCCAGTAAGGGGAGGCGAGGGGGCGATAGGGATGAGCAGTTCTTC.

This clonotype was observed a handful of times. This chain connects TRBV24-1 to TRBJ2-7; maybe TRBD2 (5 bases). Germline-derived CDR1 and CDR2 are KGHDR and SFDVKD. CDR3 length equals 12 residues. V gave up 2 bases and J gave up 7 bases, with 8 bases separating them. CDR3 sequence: CATSDWTREQYF. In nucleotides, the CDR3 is TGTGCCACCAGTGATTGGACTCGGGAGCAGTACTTC.

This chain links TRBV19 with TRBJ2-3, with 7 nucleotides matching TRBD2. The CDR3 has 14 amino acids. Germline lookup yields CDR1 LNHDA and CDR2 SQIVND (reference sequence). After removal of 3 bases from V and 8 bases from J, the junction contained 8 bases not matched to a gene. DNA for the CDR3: TGTGCCAGTAGTATGAGAAGCGGGGTGGGTACGCAGTATTTT. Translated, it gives CASSMRSGVGTQYF.

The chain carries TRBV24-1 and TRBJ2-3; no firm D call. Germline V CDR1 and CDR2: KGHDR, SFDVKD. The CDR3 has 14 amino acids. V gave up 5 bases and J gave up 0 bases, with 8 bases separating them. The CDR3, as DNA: TGTGCCACCAGTGGTGGGATTAGCACAGATACGCAGTATTTT. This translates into CATSGGISTDTQYF.

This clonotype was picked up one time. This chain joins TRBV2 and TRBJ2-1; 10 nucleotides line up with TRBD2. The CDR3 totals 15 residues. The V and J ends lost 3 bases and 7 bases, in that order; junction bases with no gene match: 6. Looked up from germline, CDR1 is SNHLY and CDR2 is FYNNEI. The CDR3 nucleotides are TGTGCCAGCAGTGAGCTAGCGGGGGTCAAGAATGAGCAGTTCTTC. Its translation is CASSELAGVKNEQFF.

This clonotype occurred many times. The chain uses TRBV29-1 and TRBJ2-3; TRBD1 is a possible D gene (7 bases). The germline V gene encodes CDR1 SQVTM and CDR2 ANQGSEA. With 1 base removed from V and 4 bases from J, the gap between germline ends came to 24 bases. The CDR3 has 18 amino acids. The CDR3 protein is CSVEGGVVKGAHADTQYF. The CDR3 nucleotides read TGCAGCGTTGAAGGGGGGGTCGTCAAGGGGGCCCATGCAGATACGCAGTATTTT.

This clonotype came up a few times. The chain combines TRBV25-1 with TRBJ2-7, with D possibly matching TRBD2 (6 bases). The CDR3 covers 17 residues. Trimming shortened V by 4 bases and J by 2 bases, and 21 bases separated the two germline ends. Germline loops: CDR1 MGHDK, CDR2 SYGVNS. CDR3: CASSAPLGRSGTYEQYF. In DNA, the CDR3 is TGTGCCAGCAGTGCCCCCTTGGGGAGGAGCGGAACCTACGAGCAGTACTTC.

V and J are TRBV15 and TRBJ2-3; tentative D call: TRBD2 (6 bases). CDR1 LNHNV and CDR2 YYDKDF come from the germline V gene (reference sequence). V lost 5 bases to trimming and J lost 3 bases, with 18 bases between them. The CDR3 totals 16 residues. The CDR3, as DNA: TGTGCCACCAGCGGGTATGCGGGGAGAGTGACAGATACGCAGTATTTT. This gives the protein CATSGYAGRVTDTQYF. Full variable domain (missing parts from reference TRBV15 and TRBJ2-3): DAMVIQNPRYQVTQFGKPVTLSCSQTLNHNVMYWYQQKSSQAPKLLFHYYDKDFNNEADTPDNFQSRRPNTSFCFLDIRSPGLGDTAMYLCATSGYAGRVTDTQYFGPGTRLTVL.

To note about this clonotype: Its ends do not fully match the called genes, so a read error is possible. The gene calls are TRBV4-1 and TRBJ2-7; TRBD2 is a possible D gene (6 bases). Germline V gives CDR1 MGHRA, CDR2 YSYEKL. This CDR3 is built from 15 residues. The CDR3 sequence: CASSQVGTPLGERYF. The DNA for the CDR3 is TGCGCCAGCAGCCAAGTCGGGACTCCTCTGGGCGAGCGGTACTTC.

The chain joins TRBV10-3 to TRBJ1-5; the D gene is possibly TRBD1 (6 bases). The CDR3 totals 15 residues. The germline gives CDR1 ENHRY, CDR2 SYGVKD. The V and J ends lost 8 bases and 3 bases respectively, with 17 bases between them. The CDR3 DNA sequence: TGTGCCATCGGCAACGGACAGTCACCCAATCAGCCCCAGCATTTT. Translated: CAIGNGQSPNQPQHF.

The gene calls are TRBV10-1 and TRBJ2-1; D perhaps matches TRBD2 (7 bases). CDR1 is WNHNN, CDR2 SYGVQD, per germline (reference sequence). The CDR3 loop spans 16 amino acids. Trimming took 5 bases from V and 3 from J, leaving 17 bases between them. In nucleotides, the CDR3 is TGCGCCAGCAGTAGGGTCCGGGGGGCTAGCTACAATGAGCAGTTCTTC. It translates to CASSRVRGASYNEQFF.

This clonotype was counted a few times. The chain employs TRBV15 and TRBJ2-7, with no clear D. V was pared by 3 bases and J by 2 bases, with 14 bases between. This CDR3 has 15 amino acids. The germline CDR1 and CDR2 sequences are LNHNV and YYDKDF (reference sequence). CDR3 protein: CATSRGSHTAYEQYF. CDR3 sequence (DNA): TGTGCCACCAGCAGGGGATCTCATACAGCCTACGAGCAGTACTTC.

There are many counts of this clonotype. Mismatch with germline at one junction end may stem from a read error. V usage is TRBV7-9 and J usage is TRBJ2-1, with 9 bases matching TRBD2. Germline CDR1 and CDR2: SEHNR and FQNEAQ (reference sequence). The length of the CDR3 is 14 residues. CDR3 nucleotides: TGTGCCAGCAGGGGGACTAGCTCCTACAATGAGCAGCTCTTC. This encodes CASRGTSSYNEQLF. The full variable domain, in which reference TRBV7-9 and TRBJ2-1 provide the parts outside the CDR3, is DTGVSQNPRHKITKRGQNVTFRCDPISEHNRLYWYRQTLGQGPEFLTYFQNEAQLEKSRLLSDRFSAERPKGSFSTLEIQRTEQGDSAMYLCASRGTSSYNEQLFGPGTRLTVL.

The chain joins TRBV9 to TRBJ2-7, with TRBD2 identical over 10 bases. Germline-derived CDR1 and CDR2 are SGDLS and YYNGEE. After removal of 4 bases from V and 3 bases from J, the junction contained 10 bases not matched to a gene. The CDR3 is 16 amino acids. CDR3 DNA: TGTGCCAGCAGCCTTAAATCACTAGCGGGGTTCTACGAGCAGTACTTC. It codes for CASSLKSLAGFYEQYF.